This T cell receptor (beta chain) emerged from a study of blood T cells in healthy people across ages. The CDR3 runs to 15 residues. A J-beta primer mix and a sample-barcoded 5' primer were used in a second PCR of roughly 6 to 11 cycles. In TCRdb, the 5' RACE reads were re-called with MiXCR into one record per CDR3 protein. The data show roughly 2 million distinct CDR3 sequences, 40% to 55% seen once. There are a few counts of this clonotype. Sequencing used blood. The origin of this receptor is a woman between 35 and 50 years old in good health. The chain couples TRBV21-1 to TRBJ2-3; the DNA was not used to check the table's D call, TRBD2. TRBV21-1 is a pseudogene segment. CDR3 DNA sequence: TGTGCCAGCAGTCTGACTAGAGCTAGCACAGATACGCAGTATTTT. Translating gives CASSLTRASTDTQYF.